These T cell receptor beta chains were read from a single sample in a study of breast tumors, draining lymph nodes, adjacent tissues. A single record per CDR3 protein comes from TCRdb applying MiXCR to the multiplex PCR reads. The table lists under 350,000 distinct CDR3 sequences, 30% to 35% of them singletons. The sample consisted of axillary lymph node tissue. These receptors all stem from a female donor with breast cancer. Some clones in this sample may be carry-over from other donors' samples. CDR3s include the opening cysteine and the closing phenylalanine or tryptophan. The order of the fields is J gene, V gene, CDR3 protein.

TRBJ1-1	TRBV7-3	CASSLGSGNTEAFF
TRBJ2-3	TRBV19	CASSSKVDHEQYF
TRBJ1-1	TRBV19	CASSQGENTEAFF
TRBJ2-5	TRBV7-9	CASSLGALWAQYF
TRBJ2-5	TRBV11-3	CASSLGGLGETQYF
TRBJ2-5	TRBV25-1	CASSAQNIETQYF
TRBJ1-6	TRBV6-1	CASCRTGGASPLHF
TRBJ2-5	TRBV10-3	CAISDIAGDETQYF
TRBJ2-7	TRBV24-1	CTSSNSGTGLYEQYF
TRBJ2-2	TRBV6-5	CASSYLSGLGTGELFF
TRBJ2-2	TRBV20-1	CSASPLTSGTVGELFF
TRBJ2-3	TRBV19	CASSIRLAGWSTDTQYF
TRBJ1-2	TRBV3-1	CASSLRVETDYGYTF
TRBJ2-7	TRBV15	CATSRSGRAREQYF
TRBJ1-1	TRBV9	CASSGGLRTEAFF
TRBJ2-1	TRBV15	CATSSHYNEQFF
TRBJ2-6	TRBV27	CASSREGGGRSGANVLTF
TRBJ2-5	TRBV11-2	CASSLGDRDPNWETQYF
TRBJ1-1	TRBV4-1	CASSQERGPRTEAFF
TRBJ2-5	TRBV11-2	CASSSSGLGETQYF
TRBJ1-5	TRBV12-3/TRBV12-4	CASKSSGQPQHF
TRBJ2-2	TRBV6-1	CASSESWGARELFF
TRBJ2-1	TRBV20-1	CSARVESDEQFF
TRBJ2-6	TRBV11-3	CASSSARGQGGPGGDISGANVLTF
TRBJ1-2	TRBV25-1	CASSGWIYGYTF
TRBJ2-5	TRBV7-2	CASSLGTSGSRGTQYF
TRBJ2-7	TRBV7-9	CASSFDGGTVYEQYF